Presented here are 8 T cell receptor beta chains from one specimen sequenced in a study of blood T cell repertoires in COVID-19. Repertoires were generated with immunoSEQ multiplex PCR, while TCRdb's copy carries only in-frame clones and drops some. The profile shows 130,000 to 150,000 clones, 85% of them singletons. Sample: peripheral blood. These receptors were collected from a human donor with acute or convalescent COVID-19. The donor label of this sample is uncertain.

V usage is TRBV7-3 and J usage is TRBJ2-1, with TRBD2 identical over 9 bases. The CDR3 runs 17 residues. J lost 8 bases, V lost 3 bases, and 14 bases had no gene match. Looked up from germline, CDR1 is SGHTA and CDR2 is FQGTGA. CDR3 nucleotide sequence: TGTGCCAGCAGCTTCCAAGGCGGCGGGAGGGGTATAGATGAGCAGTTCTTC. Its protein is CASSFQGGGRGIDEQFF.

The count of this clone is one. The chain is built from TRBV6-2 or TRBV6-3 and TRBJ2-3; TRBD2 aligns across 7 bases. CDR1 is MNHEY, CDR2 SVGEGT, per germline. The CDR3 is 15 residues long. Trimming at V came to 6 bases and at J to 5 bases, leaving 11 bases not matched to a gene. The CDR3 loop reads CASSPPGRILDTQYF. Written as DNA, the CDR3 is TGTGCCAGCAGCCCTCCCGGGAGGATCTTAGATACGCAGTATTTT.

The V gene is TRBV18, the J gene TRBJ2-1, with TRBD1 identical over 8 bases. Germline trimming cut 2 bases from V and 7 bases from J; bases unmatched to any gene: 4. The CDR3 loop spans 14 amino acids. CDR1 is KGHSH, CDR2 LQKENI, per germline. CDR3 DNA: TGTGCCAGCTCACCAATAGGACAGGGAAATGAGCAGTTCTTC. It yields the protein CASSPIGQGNEQFF.

This chain links TRBV27 with TRBJ1-2, with unresolved D. Trimming took 5 bases from V and 0 from J, leaving 7 bases between them. The germline gives CDR1 MNHEY, CDR2 SMNVEV (reference sequence). This CDR3 comprises 13 residues. The CDR3 coding sequence is TGTGCCAGCAGTCTGGCAGCTAACTATGGCTACACCTTC. This translates into CASSLAANYGYTF.

This clone has just a few counts. This chain joins TRBV29-1 and TRBJ2-3, with D perhaps matching TRBD2 (6 bases). CDR1 SQVTM and CDR2 ANQGSEA come from the germline V gene. The CDR3 spans 12 residues. V lost 4 bases and J 5 bases, leaving 10 bases between the germline ends. The CDR3 DNA reads TGCAGCGTTGTGCCGGGGGTAGATACGCAGTATTTT. It codes for CSVVPGVDTQYF.

The chain links TRBV6-2 or TRBV6-3 to TRBJ2-1; 7 bases agree with TRBD2. The CDR3 is made up of 15 amino acids. V shed 4 bases, J shed 1 base, and the junction held 4 bases outside the gene matches. The germline CDR1 and CDR2 sequences are MNHEY and SVGEGT. The CDR3 coding sequence is TGTGCCAGCAGTTGGAGACTAGCATCCTACAATGAGCAGTTCTTC. Protein product: CASSWRLASYNEQFF.

This clone turned up a few times. V gene TRBV7-2 combines with J gene TRBJ1-4; a possible D gene is TRBD1 (5 bases). The CDR3 has 14 amino acids. The V and J ends lost 3 bases and 8 bases respectively, with 13 bases between them. Germline assignment: CDR1 SGHTA and CDR2 FQGNSA. CDR3 amino acids: CASSFQGLWEKLFF. The CDR3 DNA follows: TGTGCCAGCAGCTTTCAGGGACTGTGGGAAAAACTGTTTTTT.

The V and J genes are TRBV5-1 and TRBJ2-5, with 9 bases that match TRBD1. Germline lookup yields CDR1 SGHRS and CDR2 YFSETQ. The trim removed 4 bases at V and 6 bases at J, leaving 13 bases unmatched. There are 16 residues in the CDR3. The CDR3 coding sequence is TGCGCCAGCAGCAGCGGGACAGGGTATTTTCGCAAGACCCAGTACTTC. Amino acid sequence: CASSSGTGYFRKTQYF.